Given below is one T cell receptor (beta chain) in context. V lost 3 bases to trimming and J lost 2 bases, with 17 bases between them. CDR3 length: 15 amino acids. CDR1 DFQATT and CDR2 SNEGSKA come from the germline V gene (reference sequence). This sample was taken from a study of T cell repertoires in aging, cancer and after chemotherapy. Rearranged V-D-J TRB sequences were amplified with a mixed TRB-A/B primer pool. MiXCR was run by TCRdb on the multiplex PCR reads, yielding one entry per CDR3 protein. The sample contains 2,000 or so distinct CDR3 sequences, 24% of which appear only once. The template was genomic DNA from peripheral blood, not RNA.

The clonotype was recovered from a human donor with a solid tumor. The chain recombines TRBV20-1 with TRBJ2-7; the D is unclear. Sequencing was done on a sample of blood. CDR3 nucleotides: TGCAGTGCTAGCGCCCCGACTCTCACCCCCTACGAGCAGTACTTC. Translation: CSASAPTLTPYEQYF.